These T cell receptor beta chains were read from a single sample in a study of blood T cell repertoires in COVID-19. Data came from immunoSEQ multiplex PCR; TCRdb stores just in-frame clones and leaves some out. The data contain just over 150,000 clones, approximately 87% of them singletons. The sequenced material came from PBMCs or T cells enriched from blood (not recorded which). The receptors derive from a woman in her forties or fifties who had recovered from COVID-19. CDR3s include the opening cysteine and the closing phenylalanine or tryptophan. The order of the fields is clone size, V gene, J gene, D gene, CDR3 DNA, CDR3 protein. A D gene is named only where the DNA matches it firmly. Some rows have no size entry. The others give once, few or many, or a class for an expanded clone.

abundance: -; v_gene: TRBV6-5; j_gene: TRBJ1-4; d_gene: -; CDR3nt: TGTGCCAGCAGGCCCTACAGGGTCGGGGAAAAACTGTTTTTT; CDR3aa: CASRPYRVGEKLFF
abundance: -; v_gene: TRBV30; j_gene: TRBJ1-1; d_gene: -; CDR3nt: TGTGCCCGAGGAGTGAACACTGAAGCTTTCTTT; CDR3aa: CARGVNTEAFF
abundance: -; v_gene: TRBV7-3; j_gene: TRBJ1-1; d_gene: -; CDR3nt: TGTGCCAGCAGTCTTAGTACAGGGATAGGCACTGAAGCTTTCTTT; CDR3aa: CASSLSTGIGTEAFF
abundance: -; v_gene: TRBV2; j_gene: TRBJ2-7; d_gene: TRBD2; CDR3nt: TGTGCCAGCAGTGAACTAGCGGGGCTATCCTACGAGCAGTACTTC; CDR3aa: CASSELAGLSYEQYF
abundance: -; v_gene: TRBV18; j_gene: TRBJ1-2; d_gene: -; CDR3nt: TGTGCCAGCTCACCAACAGGGAATCATGGCTACACCTTC; CDR3aa: CASSPTGNHGYTF
abundance: -; v_gene: TRBV30; j_gene: TRBJ2-1; d_gene: TRBD2; CDR3nt: TGTGCCTGGAGTGCAAGCGGGGGGTACAATGAGCAGTTCTTC; CDR3aa: CAWSASGGYNEQFF
abundance: -; v_gene: TRBV7-9; j_gene: TRBJ1-6; d_gene: -; CDR3nt: TGTGCCAGCAGCGCAAAGCAGGGTGCCGGGTCACCCCTCCACTTT; CDR3aa: CASSAKQGAGSPLHF
abundance: once; v_gene: TRBV2; j_gene: TRBJ2-2; d_gene: -; CDR3nt: TGTGCCAGCGGGGGGAACGTCAACACCGGGGAGCTGTTTTTT; CDR3aa: CASGGNVNTGELFF
abundance: -; v_gene: TRBV19; j_gene: TRBJ1-2; d_gene: -; CDR3nt: TGTGCCAGTAAAACAGGGAAAAGTGGCTACACCTTC; CDR3aa: CASKTGKSGYTF
abundance: few; v_gene: TRBV10-3; j_gene: TRBJ1-1; d_gene: TRBD1; CDR3nt: TGTGCCATCAGTGGTGGGGACAGGGGCGACACTGAAGCTTTCTTT; CDR3aa: CAISGGDRGDTEAFF
abundance: -; v_gene: TRBV9; j_gene: TRBJ2-1; d_gene: -; CDR3nt: TGTGCCAGCAGCGAGGAACCGGGGAATGAGCAGTTCTTC; CDR3aa: CASSEEPGNEQFF
abundance: -; v_gene: TRBV19; j_gene: TRBJ1-5; d_gene: TRBD1; CDR3nt: TGTGCCAGTAGTTCCGGGACAGGGTCGGCAAATCAGCCCCAGCATTTT; CDR3aa: CASSSGTGSANQPQHF
abundance: -; v_gene: TRBV10-1; j_gene: TRBJ2-7; d_gene: TRBD2; CDR3nt: TGCGCCAGCAGTGACTCACCGGGGGGTGGGAGATACTTC; CDR3aa: CASSDSPGGGRYF
abundance: -; v_gene: TRBV27; j_gene: TRBJ2-2; d_gene: TRBD1; CDR3nt: TGTGCCAGCAGGGGGACAGGGTTCGGGGAGCTGTTTTTT; CDR3aa: CASRGTGFGELFF
abundance: once; v_gene: TRBV9; j_gene: TRBJ2-3; d_gene: -; CDR3nt: TGTGCCAGCAGCGTAGAGTCGGGGACTGTCACAGATACGCAGTATTTT; CDR3aa: CASSVESGTVTDTQYF
abundance: -; v_gene: TRBV7-2; j_gene: TRBJ2-7; d_gene: -; CDR3nt: TGTGCCAGCAGCCGCCCGGGCAGGGTGACCTACGAGCAGTACTTC; CDR3aa: CASSRPGRVTYEQYF
abundance: -; v_gene: TRBV5-1; j_gene: TRBJ2-7; d_gene: TRBD1; CDR3nt: TGCGCCAGCAGACCCGGGACAGTTTACGAGCAGTACTTC; CDR3aa: CASRPGTVYEQYF
abundance: -; v_gene: TRBV18; j_gene: TRBJ2-3; d_gene: TRBD1; CDR3nt: TGTGCCAGCTCACCACGGACAGGGAGCACAGATACGCAGTATTTT; CDR3aa: CASSPRTGSTDTQYF
abundance: -; v_gene: TRBV9; j_gene: TRBJ1-1; d_gene: -; CDR3nt: TGTGCCAGCAGCGCCTCTATATACACTGAAGCTTTCTTT; CDR3aa: CASSASIYTEAFF
abundance: -; v_gene: TRBV29-1; j_gene: TRBJ2-1; d_gene: TRBD1; CDR3nt: TGCAGTGGGGGGACAGGTCGATTCGGGTCGGTAAATGAGCAGTTCTTC; CDR3aa: CSGGTGRFGSVNEQFF
abundance: -; v_gene: TRBV19; j_gene: TRBJ1-2; d_gene: -; CDR3nt: TGTGCCAGTAGTGCCCCGAAACCGAGAGGCTACACCTTC; CDR3aa: CASSAPKPRGYTF
abundance: few; v_gene: TRBV5-4; j_gene: TRBJ2-3; d_gene: -; CDR3nt: TGTGCCAGCAGCTTGGACAGGCCCCGAGGATCGCAGTATTTT; CDR3aa: CASSLDRPRGSQYF
abundance: -; v_gene: TRBV6-1; j_gene: TRBJ1-5; d_gene: TRBD1; CDR3nt: TGTGCCAGCAGTGACCAACAGGGGAGGAGGGATCAGCCCCAGCATTTT; CDR3aa: CASSDQQGRRDQPQHF
abundance: -; v_gene: TRBV19; j_gene: TRBJ2-7; d_gene: TRBD1; CDR3nt: TGTGCCAGTAGCATCCCCGGGACAGGTACCTACGAGCAGTACTTC; CDR3aa: CASSIPGTGTYEQYF
abundance: few; v_gene: TRBV10-3; j_gene: TRBJ1-2; d_gene: TRBD1; CDR3nt: TGTGCCATCAGCGCCGGGACAGGGGGCAATGGCTACACCTTC; CDR3aa: CAISAGTGGNGYTF
abundance: once; v_gene: TRBV29-1; j_gene: TRBJ2-7; d_gene: TRBD1; CDR3nt: TGCAGCGTCGGACCGGGACAGGGGATGTACGAGCAGTACTTC; CDR3aa: CSVGPGQGMYEQYF
abundance: -; v_gene: TRBV19; j_gene: TRBJ1-3; d_gene: -; CDR3nt: TGTGCCAGTATGAGATCTGGAAACACCATATATTTT; CDR3aa: CASMRSGNTIYF
abundance: -; v_gene: TRBV28; j_gene: TRBJ1-3; d_gene: TRBD1; CDR3nt: TGTGCCAGCAGCTCAACAGGGGTTCCTGGAAACACCATATATTTT; CDR3aa: CASSSTGVPGNTIYF
abundance: -; v_gene: TRBV19; j_gene: TRBJ2-2; d_gene: -; CDR3nt: TGTGCCAGTAGTATAGACGTGTTCGGGGAGCTGTTTTTT; CDR3aa: CASSIDVFGELFF
abundance: -; v_gene: TRBV2; j_gene: TRBJ2-3; d_gene: -; CDR3nt: TGTGCCACCCCCTCTGTTGGGGGGACAGATACGCAGTATTTT; CDR3aa: CATPSVGGTDTQYF
abundance: -; v_gene: TRBV20-1; j_gene: TRBJ2-7; d_gene: -; CDR3nt: TGCAGTGCTCACGACTTAAGCGAGCAGTACTTC; CDR3aa: CSAHDLSEQYF
abundance: once; v_gene: TRBV6-4; j_gene: TRBJ2-3; d_gene: -; CDR3nt: TGTGCCAGCAGTGACAACGGGGGAAGCACAGATACGCAGTATTTT; CDR3aa: CASSDNGGSTDTQYF
abundance: -; v_gene: TRBV7-2; j_gene: TRBJ1-1; d_gene: -; CDR3nt: TGTGCCAGCAGCCTCACCCCCCTATATACTGAAGCTTTCTTT; CDR3aa: CASSLTPLYTEAFF
abundance: -; v_gene: TRBV3-1/TRBV3-2; j_gene: TRBJ2-3; d_gene: TRBD2; CDR3nt: TGTGCCAGCAGCCAAGGAAGCGGGGGGGCCGCAGATACGCAGTATTTT; CDR3aa: CASSQGSGGAADTQYF
abundance: once; v_gene: TRBV23-1; j_gene: TRBJ1-1; d_gene: -; CDR3nt: TGCGCCAGCAGTCAATTCCCTCTCGGGGGGCAGAACACTGAAGCTTTCTTT; CDR3aa: CASSQFPLGGQNTEAFF
abundance: -; v_gene: TRBV27; j_gene: TRBJ2-2; d_gene: TRBD1; CDR3nt: TGTGCCAGCAGTTTGACAGGGGCAACCGGGGAGCTGTTTTTT; CDR3aa: CASSLTGATGELFF
abundance: -; v_gene: TRBV5-1; j_gene: TRBJ2-3; d_gene: TRBD2; CDR3nt: TGCGCCAGCAGCCCCAGACGGGGGGGCGACACAGATACGCAGTATTTT; CDR3aa: CASSPRRGGDTDTQYF
abundance: -; v_gene: TRBV7-6; j_gene: TRBJ1-6; d_gene: TRBD1; CDR3nt: TGTGCCAGCAGCTTAACCCCTCGGGACAGGGTCTTGGATTCACCCCTCCACTTT; CDR3aa: CASSLTPRDRVLDSPLHF
abundance: -; v_gene: TRBV5-6; j_gene: TRBJ1-5; d_gene: TRBD1; CDR3nt: TGTGCCAGCAGCGTGGACAGGAAGGGTAAGCCCCAGCATTTT; CDR3aa: CASSVDRKGKPQHF
abundance: once; v_gene: TRBV11-2; j_gene: TRBJ2-2; d_gene: -; CDR3nt: TGTGCCAGCAGCTTATTGGGGCCCGGGGAGCTGTTTTTT; CDR3aa: CASSLLGPGELFF
abundance: -; v_gene: TRBV3-1/TRBV3-2; j_gene: TRBJ1-1; d_gene: -; CDR3nt: TGTGCCAGCAGCCAAACAAGCGACGGTGAAGCTTTCTTT; CDR3aa: CASSQTSDGEAFF
abundance: -; v_gene: TRBV28; j_gene: TRBJ1-2; d_gene: TRBD1; CDR3nt: TGTGCCAGCAGCGGGACAGGGGGCAACTATGGCTACACCTTC; CDR3aa: CASSGTGGNYGYTF
abundance: -; v_gene: TRBV4-3; j_gene: TRBJ1-6; d_gene: -; CDR3nt: TGCGCCAGCAGCCAAGTGATAGCTCTTAATTCACCCCTCCACTTT; CDR3aa: CASSQVIALNSPLHF
abundance: -; v_gene: TRBV5-1; j_gene: TRBJ2-5; d_gene: TRBD1; CDR3nt: TGCGCCAGCAGCTTCGGACAGGGTAGGAAAGAGACCCAGTACTTC; CDR3aa: CASSFGQGRKETQYF
abundance: -; v_gene: TRBV5-4; j_gene: TRBJ1-2; d_gene: -; CDR3nt: TGTGCCAGCAGCCCTCCCAGGGCCTATGGCTACACCTTC; CDR3aa: CASSPPRAYGYTF
abundance: -; v_gene: TRBV6-2/TRBV6-3; j_gene: TRBJ1-1; d_gene: TRBD1; CDR3nt: TGTGCCAGCAGCCCGGGCACAGGGGCGTTGAACACTGAAGCTTTCTTT; CDR3aa: CASSPGTGALNTEAFF
abundance: -; v_gene: TRBV5-1; j_gene: TRBJ2-1; d_gene: TRBD2; CDR3nt: TGCGCCAGCAGCTCCTTAACTAGCGGGGGCGGGGATGAGCAGTTCTTC; CDR3aa: CASSSLTSGGGDEQFF
abundance: -; v_gene: TRBV2; j_gene: TRBJ2-2; d_gene: TRBD1; CDR3nt: TGTGCCAGCAGAACAGGGGTGAACACCGGGGAGCTGTTTTTT; CDR3aa: CASRTGVNTGELFF
abundance: -; v_gene: TRBV6-4; j_gene: TRBJ1-2; d_gene: -; CDR3nt: TGTGCCAGCAGTGCAACGTCCACAGGCTATGGCTACACCTTC; CDR3aa: CASSATSTGYGYTF
abundance: -; v_gene: TRBV11-3; j_gene: TRBJ2-7; d_gene: -; CDR3nt: TGTGCCAGCAGCTTGTATGAGGGCCAGTACGAGCAGTACTTC; CDR3aa: CASSLYEGQYEQYF